This TCR beta chain was captured by sequencing in a study of T cell changes during pregnancy in multiple sclerosis. This CDR3 has 14 residues. After removal of 5 bases from V and 4 bases from J, the junction contained 4 bases not matched to a gene. Germline lookup yields CDR1 WSHSY and CDR2 SAAADI. Clones were sequenced by immunoSEQ multiplex PCR, and TCRdb holds only the in-frame ones, with some missing. This sample has 85,000 to 130,000 clones, with 92% found just once. The chain recombines TRBV10-2 with TRBJ2-3; 9 bases are a match to TRBD2. Sequenced here: peripheral blood, sampled after pregnancy. This TCR was recovered from a female donor with multiple sclerosis, enrolled in a pregnancy study. CDR3 sequence: CASSTGTSPDTQYF. DNA of the CDR3: TGCGCCAGCAGTACCGGGACTAGCCCAGATACGCAGTATTTT.